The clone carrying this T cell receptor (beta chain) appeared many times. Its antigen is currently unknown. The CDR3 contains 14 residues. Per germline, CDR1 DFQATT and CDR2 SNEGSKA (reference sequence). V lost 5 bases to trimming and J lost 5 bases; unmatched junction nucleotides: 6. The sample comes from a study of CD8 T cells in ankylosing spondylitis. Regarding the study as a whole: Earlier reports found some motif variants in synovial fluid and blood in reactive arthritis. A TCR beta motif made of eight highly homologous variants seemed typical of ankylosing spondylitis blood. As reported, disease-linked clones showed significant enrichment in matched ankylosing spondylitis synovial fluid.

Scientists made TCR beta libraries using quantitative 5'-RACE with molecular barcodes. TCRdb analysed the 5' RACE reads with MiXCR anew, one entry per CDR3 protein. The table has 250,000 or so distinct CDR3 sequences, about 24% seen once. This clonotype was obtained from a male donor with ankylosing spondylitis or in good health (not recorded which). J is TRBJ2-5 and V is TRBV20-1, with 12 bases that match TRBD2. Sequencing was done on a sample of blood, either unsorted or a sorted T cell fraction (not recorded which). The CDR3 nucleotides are TGCAGTGCTCCGGGGGGACTAGCGGGCGAGACCCAGTACTTC. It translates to CSAPGGLAGETQYF.